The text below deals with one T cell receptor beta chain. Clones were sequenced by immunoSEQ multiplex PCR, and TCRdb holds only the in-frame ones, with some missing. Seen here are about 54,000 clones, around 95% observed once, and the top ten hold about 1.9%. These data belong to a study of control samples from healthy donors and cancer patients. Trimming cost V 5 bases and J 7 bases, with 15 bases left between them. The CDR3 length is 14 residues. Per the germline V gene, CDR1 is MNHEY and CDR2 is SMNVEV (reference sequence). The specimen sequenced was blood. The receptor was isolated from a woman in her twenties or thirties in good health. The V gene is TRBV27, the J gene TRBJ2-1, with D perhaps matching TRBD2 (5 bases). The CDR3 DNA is TGTGCCAGCAGTCCATCCGGGATAACAAATGAGCAGTTCTTC. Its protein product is CASSPSGITNEQFF.